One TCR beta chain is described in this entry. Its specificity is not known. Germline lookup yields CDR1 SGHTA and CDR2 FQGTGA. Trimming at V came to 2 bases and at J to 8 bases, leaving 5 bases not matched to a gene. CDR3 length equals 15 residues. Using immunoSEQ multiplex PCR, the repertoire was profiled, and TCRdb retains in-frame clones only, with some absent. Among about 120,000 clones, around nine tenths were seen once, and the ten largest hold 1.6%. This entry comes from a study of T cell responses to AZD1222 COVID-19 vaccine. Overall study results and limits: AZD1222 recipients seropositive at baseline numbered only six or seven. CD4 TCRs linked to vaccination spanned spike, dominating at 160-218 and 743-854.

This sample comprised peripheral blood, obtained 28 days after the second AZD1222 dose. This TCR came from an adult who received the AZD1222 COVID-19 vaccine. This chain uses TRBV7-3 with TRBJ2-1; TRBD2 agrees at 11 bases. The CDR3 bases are TGTGCCAGCAGCTTAGGTAGCGGGAGGGCCTATGAGCAGTTCTTC. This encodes CASSLGSGRAYEQFF. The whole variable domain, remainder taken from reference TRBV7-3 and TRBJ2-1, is GAGVSQTPSNKVTEKGKYVELRCDPISGHTALYWYRQSLGQGPEFLIYFQGTGAADDSGLPNDRFFAVRPEGSVSTLKIQRTERGDSAVYLCASSLGSGRAYEQFFGPGTRLTVL.